This paragraph reports one TCR beta chain. The specificity of this receptor is unknown. Base qualities are not recorded, but no much larger clone differs from it by a single base. The data stem from a study of CD8 T cells in Susac syndrome (dated by TCRdb to between 2018 and 2021). Looking at the study overall: Whether CD8+ T cell activation and differentiation in Susac syndrome was antigen driven was tested using repertoire sequencing. CD8+ T cell repertoire clonality was compared between some 12 healthy donors, roughly 14 Susac syndrome patients and about 15 multiple sclerosis patients. Study-wide findings and limitations: The TCR sequencing and HLA analysis was acknowledged to have included a relatively small number of individuals.

Peripheral blood CD8+ and CD4+ T cells from healthy donors, Susac syndrome patients and multiple sclerosis patients were profiled using high-throughput TCR beta sequencing. Healthy donors were included as age- and sex-matched controls. Bulk CD8+ and CD4+ T cells were purified magnetically by negative isolation, whereas CD8+ TEMRA cells were enriched by FACS. Blood was collected in EDTA tubes and processed within 24 hours, with PBMCs isolated through density gradient centrifugation. PBMCs intended for TCR sequencing were frozen in liquid nitrogen and were later thawed in a 37 degrees C water bath. The sorted or isolated CD4+, CD8+ and CD8+ TEMRA cells had a purity of 90% or higher. RNA was extracted with the RNeasy kit and about 0.5 to 1 ug was reverse transcribed using random hexamers. The immunoSEQ multiplex PCR assay, covering 54 Vbeta and 13 Jbeta segments, was used to amplify TCR beta CDR3 regions. Bias from PCR amplification was corrected by using a synthetic template baseline for primer optimization and for computational correction. The authors processed their data as follows. Reads were annotated to V, D and J genes according to IMGT and were analyzed with immunoSEQ Analyzer, with only productive sequences retained. To calculate clonality, Shannon entropy was normalized by log2 of the number of productive unique sequences and then subtracted from one. For each patient and control, public and private clones were evaluated among the 100 most prevalent clones. Susac-specific clones were defined as absent from healthy and MS cohorts, about 1,000 published viral clones and other ImmuneACCESS disease sequences. TCRdb trimmed the raw reads at Q25, called clones with MiXCR and kept productive beta chains. Entries are consolidated by CDR3 protein sequence, retaining the most common genes and DNA. The V and J calls were determined by TCRdb, not by the authors. The sample table contains 110,000 to 150,000 distinct CDR3 sequences; only one count was recorded for about 94% of them. In total, the top ten clones hold roughly 0.29% of the sample.

The CDR3 has 15 amino acids, counting the end cysteine and phenylalanine. The only DNA kept is the CDR3, 45 bases in frame from the first base. CDR1 and CDR2, per the germline V gene, are LGHNA and YSLEER. Here V drops 3 bases and J drops 7 bases, and the junction holds 8 bases not matched to any gene. The sequence links TRBV4-3 to TRBJ1-2, and TRBD1 aligns with 10 junction nucleotides. The source material was CD8+ T cells from PBMCs. The source is a human donor in good health. The sequenced DNA is TGCGCCAGCAGCCAGAATCCCGACAGGGGGCCTGGCTACACCTTC. This is translated as CASSQNPDRGPGYTF.